This TCR beta chain was documented in a study of blood T cells in healthy people across ages. Alongside a J-beta primer mix, a sample-barcoded 5' primer served in a second PCR lasting 7 to 11 cycles. TCRdb itself ran the 5' RACE reads through MiXCR, one entry per CDR3 protein. The data contain over a million distinct CDR3 sequences, 42% of them singletons. Input material: blood. The receptor's source is a woman between 18 and 29 years old in good health.

The CDR3 here is CASSPQKRGGFTDTQYF. CDR3 DNA sequence: TGTGCCAGCAGCCCCCAAAAGCGGGGGGGGTTTACAGATACGCAGTATTTT. V is TRBV3-1 and J is TRBJ2-3; 10 nucleotides align to TRBD2. The CDR3 is 17 residues long. Germline assignment: CDR1 LGHDT and CDR2 YNNKEL (reference sequence). Trimming cost V 4 bases and J 3 bases; bases outside gene matches: 10.